Below, 28 T cell receptor beta chains from the same sample are listed, as sequenced in a study of blood T cells in healthy people across ages. It was with a sample-barcoded 5' primer and a J-beta primer mix that a second PCR of roughly 7 to 11 cycles was run. MiXCR, run by TCRdb on the 5' RACE reads, gives a single entry per CDR3 protein. Of over 1.5 million distinct CDR3 sequences in the sample, less than 50% are singletons; the top ten hold around 2.1%. Sequences were obtained from blood. The origin of the receptors is a woman between 40 and 55 years old in good health.

The rearrangement uses TRBV18 and TRBJ2-2, with 7 bases that match TRBD2. The CDR3 is 18 residues long. Germline values: CDR1 KGHSH, CDR2 LQKENI. The V and J ends lost 2 bases and 0 bases, in that order; junction bases with no gene match: 9. CDR3 in DNA: TGTGCCAGCTCACCAGCTGGACTAGGCCGAGCGAACACCGGGGAGCTGTTTTTT. This sequence encodes CASSPAGLGRANTGELFF. Filled out from reference TRBV18 and TRBJ2-2, the complete variable domain reads NAGVMQNPRHLVRRRGQEARLRCSPMKGHSHVYWYRQLPEEGLKFMVYLQKENIIDESGMPKERFSAEFPKEGPSILRIQQVVRGDSAAYFCASSPAGLGRANTGELFFGEGSRLTVL.

This clonotype turned up a few times. This chain connects TRBV14 to TRBJ2-4; TRBD1 aligns across 9 bases. Trimming took 3 bases from V and 3 from J; bases not matched to a gene: 9. Germline V CDR1 and CDR2: SGHDN, FVKESK. There are 17 residues in the CDR3. CDR3 residues: CASSQWLGQGDKNIQYF. CDR3 DNA sequence: TGTGCCAGCAGCCAGTGGCTGGGACAGGGTGACAAAAACATTCAGTACTTC.

The V gene is TRBV7-3, the J gene TRBJ2-3, with 8 bases lining up with TRBD2. This CDR3 contains 16 residues. The V gene end was trimmed by 2 bases and the J gene end by 2 bases; junction bases not matched to a gene: 6. Germline V gene data show CDR1 as SGHTA and CDR2 as FQGTGA. The chain's CDR3 is CASSLGGGMTTDTQYF. For the CDR3, the DNA is TGTGCCAGCAGCTTAGGCGGGGGGATGACCACAGATACGCAGTATTTT.

The gene calls are TRBV7-9 and TRBJ2-1, with 10 bases lining up with TRBD2. V dropped 2 bases and J dropped 11; count of bases not matched to a gene: 12. Germline V gene data show CDR1 as SEHNR and CDR2 as FQNEAQ (reference sequence). The CDR3 runs to 16 residues. The CDR3 is CASSLRSSGGQWKQFF. The CDR3 bases are TGTGCCAGCAGCTTAAGGTCTAGCGGGGGCCAATGGAAGCAGTTCTTC.

V is TRBV5-1 and J is TRBJ2-1, with 13 bases matching TRBD2. J gave up 0 bases and V 3 bases, and 6 bases lay outside the gene matches. There are 18 residues in the CDR3. Germline-derived CDR1 and CDR2 are SGHRS and YFSETQ. CDR3 region: CASSSAGLAGDSYNEQFF. DNA of the CDR3: TGCGCCAGCAGCTCGGCTGGACTAGCGGGGGACTCCTACAATGAGCAGTTCTTC.

The V gene is TRBV6-2 or TRBV6-3, the J gene TRBJ1-5; D gene uncertain. This CDR3 contains 15 residues. CDR1 is MNHEY and CDR2 is SVGEGT in the germline V gene. V was pared by 3 bases and J by 0 bases, with 9 bases between. CDR3 residues: CASSYGTLSNQPQHF. The CDR3 DNA reads TGTGCCAGCAGTTATGGTACACTTAGCAATCAGCCCCAGCATTTT.

This clonotype was observed a single time. This chain uses TRBV7-2 with TRBJ1-2; perhaps TRBD1 as D (6 bases). Trimming cost V 4 bases and J 3 bases, with 12 bases left between them. This CDR3 comprises 14 residues. CDR1 and CDR2 from the germline V gene are SGHTA and FQGNSA. CDR3 nucleotide sequence: TGTGCCAGCAGCTCCGTGACAGGAGACTATGGCTACACCTTC. This encodes CASSSVTGDYGYTF. Complete variable domain (other parts from reference TRBV7-2 and TRBJ1-2): GAGVSQSPSNKVTEKGKDVELRCDPISGHTALYWYRQSLGQGLEFLIYFQGNSAPDKSGLPSDRFSAERTGGSVSTLTIQRTQQEDSAVYLCASSSVTGDYGYTFGSGTRLTVV.

This clonotype was observed a few times. CDR3 sequence reads: CSARVGVDGPGEQYF. The CDR3 region has the DNA TGCAGTGCTAGAGTCGGGGTCGACGGACCGGGGGAGCAGTACTTC. V gene TRBV20-1 combines with J gene TRBJ2-7; weak D call: TRBD2 (5 bases). The V and J ends lost 1 base and 7 bases respectively, with 20 bases between them. CDR3 length: 15 residues. From germline, CDR1 is DFQATT and CDR2 SNEGSKA (reference sequence).

This clonotype was recorded a few times. The CDR3 here is CASSQEWKGGSYNSPLHF. The DNA of the CDR3 is TGCGCCAGCAGCCAAGAATGGAAAGGGGGCTCCTATAATTCACCCCTCCACTTT. The rearrangement links TRBV4-3 to TRBJ1-6, with D maybe TRBD1 (6 bases). The CDR3 runs to 18 residues. Between the trimmed V and J ends, which lost 0 bases and 0 bases, there was a span of 12 bases. In germline, CDR1 is LGHNA, CDR2 YSLEER.

This chain connects TRBV5-6 to TRBJ2-5; a weak D match, TRBD1 (6 bases). CDR3 length: 14 residues. From germline, CDR1 is SGHDT and CDR2 YYEEEE. Trimming pared 5 bases from V and 7 bases from J, leaving 18 bases between. CDR3 DNA: TGTGCCAGCAGATCCGGACAGCCCGATGGGACCCAGTACTTC. Translating it yields CASRSGQPDGTQYF. Filled out from reference TRBV5-6 and TRBJ2-5, the complete variable domain reads DAGVTQSPTHLIKTRGQQVTLRCSPKSGHDTVSWYQQALGQGPQFIFQYYEEEERQRGNFPDRFSGHQFPNYSSELNVNALLLGDSALYLCASRSGQPDGTQYFGPGTRLLVL.

Concerning this clonotype: A junction boundary mismatches the germline segment, possibly from a read error. The chain recombines TRBV28 with TRBJ1-2; D might be TRBD1 (6 bases). This CDR3 spans 15 amino acids. Germline-derived CDR1 and CDR2 are MDHEN and SYDVKM. The CDR3 loop is CAGSFWGARNYGYTF. In DNA, the CDR3 is TGTGCCGGCAGTTTTTGGGGGGCCAGGAACTATGGCTACACCTTC.

The genes are TRBV6-2 or TRBV6-3 and TRBJ2-1; TRBD2 might be the D (6 bases). CDR1 is MNHEY, CDR2 SVGEGT, per germline. This CDR3 comprises 12 residues. V was shortened by 5 bases and J by 10 bases, with 12 bases between the two germline ends. The CDR3 nucleotides read TGTGCCAGCAGTCAGACTAGTAAGGAGCAGTTCTTC. The encoded protein is CASSQTSKEQFF.

CDR3 sequence reads: CASSEAARYTF. The CDR3 DNA sequence: TGTGCCAGCAGTGAAGCAGCTCGCTACACCTTC. The rearrangement links TRBV2 to TRBJ1-2; D is uncertain. Germline lookup yields CDR1 SNHLY and CDR2 FYNNEI. The CDR3 is made up of 11 amino acids. Between the trimmed V and J ends, which lost 0 bases and 9 bases, there was a span of 5 bases.

This clonotype came up a few times. The CDR3 sequence is CASSRPPGYNEQFF. CDR3 DNA: TGTGCCAGCAGCCGGCCTCCGGGGTACAATGAGCAGTTCTTC. The chain combines TRBV6-6 with TRBJ2-1; D may be TRBD2 (5 bases). Germline loops: CDR1 MNHNY, CDR2 SVGAGI (reference sequence). CDR3 size: 14 residues. Trimming took 6 bases from V and 4 from J, leaving 13 bases between them.

V usage is TRBV6-1 and J usage is TRBJ2-3; no firm D call. This CDR3 comprises 14 residues. Germline CDR1 and CDR2: MNHNS and SASEGT. The germline V and J ends were trimmed by 8 bases and 0 bases, with 12 bases remaining between them. The CDR3 region is CASLVGRSTDTQYF. The CDR3 nucleotides read TGTGCCAGCCTTGTAGGGCGGAGCACAGATACGCAGTATTTT.

The chain is built from TRBV5-1 and TRBJ2-4, with D possibly TRBD1 on 6 matching bases. The J call may be faulty, since TRBJ2-7 better matches the DNA end. The CDR3 has 16 residues. CDR1 SGHRS and CDR2 YFSETQ come from the germline V gene. CDR3: CASSLGTVSRTYEQYF. The CDR3 region has the DNA TGCGCCAGCAGCTTGGGGACAGTGAGTAGGACCTACGAGCAGTACTTC.

The CDR3 reads CASSLPGDRRGYTF. As DNA, the CDR3 is TGTGCCAGCAGTTTGCCGGGGGACAGGCGTGGCTACACCTTC. J is TRBJ1-2 and V is TRBV28; 8 nucleotides match TRBD1. The CDR3 is 14 residues long. CDR1 is MDHEN and CDR2 is SYDVKM in the germline V gene. J was trimmed by 7 bases and V by 3 bases; bases with no gene match: 7.

This chain connects TRBV28 to TRBJ1-6; 7 bases are a match to TRBD1. Germline CDR1 is MDHEN and CDR2 is SYDVKM. The V segment lost 1 base and the J segment 5 bases; nucleotides outside the gene matches: 2. CDR3 size: 15 residues. CDR3 DNA sequence: TGTGCCAGCAGTTTATCGGACAGGAATAATTCACCCCTCCACTTT. This sequence encodes CASSLSDRNNSPLHF. The full variable domain, rest sourced from reference TRBV28 and TRBJ1-6, is DVKVTQSSRYLVKRTGEKVFLECVQDMDHENMFWYRQDPGLGLRLIYFSYDVKMKEKGDIPEGYSVSREKKERFSLILESASTNQTSMYLCASSLSDRNNSPLHFGNGTRLTVT.

This clonotype was recorded only once. This rearrangement joins TRBV6-1 to TRBJ1-2, with 9 bases matching TRBD1. V lost 6 bases and J lost 2; bases outside the gene matches: 10. CDR3 size: 16 residues. The germline gives CDR1 MNHNS, CDR2 SASEGT. CDR3 in DNA: TGTGCCAGCAGGGGGAATACTGGACAGGGGAACTATGGCTACACCTTC. Its translation: CASRGNTGQGNYGYTF.

This chain joins TRBV6-6 and TRBJ1-5; TRBD1 might be the D (5 bases). V dropped 2 bases and J dropped 3 bases, with 17 bases sitting between them. The CDR3 covers 17 residues. Germline CDR1 reads MNHNY; CDR2 reads SVGAGI (reference sequence). The CDR3 here is CASSYRSGQTTNQPQHF. The DNA of the CDR3 is TGTGCCAGCAGTTACCGATCAGGGCAGACTACCAATCAGCCCCAGCATTTT.

This clonotype appeared a few times. V is TRBV12-3 or TRBV12-4 and J is TRBJ2-5; D may be TRBD1 (5 bases). CDR3 size: 17 residues. Trimming stripped 3 bases from V and 4 bases from J, with 21 bases between. CDR3 in DNA: TGTGCCAGCAGTTTTACCCATACCCAGGGTTCTTCAGAGACCCAGTACTTC. Translated, it gives CASSFTHTQGSSETQYF.

This clonotype was seen more than once but under ten times. V is TRBV7-2 and J is TRBJ2-7, with D maybe TRBD2 (7 bases). Germline CDR1 reads SGHTA; CDR2 reads FQGNSA. V was clipped by 5 bases and J by 2 bases, with 25 bases between them. This CDR3 is 18 amino acids long. DNA for the CDR3: TGTGCCAGCAGCCTACAGGGAGCGAGGGGGGGACTTGCCTACGAGCAGTACTTC. It encodes CASSLQGARGGLAYEQYF.

The rearrangement joins TRBV20-1 to TRBJ2-1, with 10 bases matching TRBD2. The length of the CDR3 is 17 residues. Germline values: CDR1 DFQATT, CDR2 SNEGSKA (reference sequence). J was trimmed by 2 bases and V by 3 bases; bases with no gene match: 10. CDR3: CSASTSGVPWPYNEQFF. CDR3 nucleotides: TGCAGTGCTAGTACTAGCGGGGTACCTTGGCCCTACAATGAGCAGTTCTTC.

The chain is built from TRBV18 and TRBJ1-1; a weak D match, TRBD1 (6 bases). The germline V gene has CDR1 KGHSH and CDR2 LQKENI. Trimming left V 6 bases short and J 7 bases short, with 12 bases between. The CDR3 runs 12 residues. CDR3 loop: CASSAVQGEAFF. In DNA form, the CDR3 reads TGTGCCAGCTCCGCCGTACAGGGTGAAGCTTTCTTT. Combining the CDR3 with reference TRBV18 and TRBJ1-1 gives the whole variable domain NAGVMQNPRHLVRRRGQEARLRCSPMKGHSHVYWYRQLPEEGLKFMVYLQKENIIDESGMPKERFSAEFPKEGPSILRIQQVVRGDSAAYFCASSAVQGEAFFGQGTRLTVV.

The chain links TRBV28 to TRBJ2-1; 8 bases are a match to TRBD1. Trimming removed 3 bases from V and 4 bases from J; junction bases left unmatched: 8. CDR1 is MDHEN and CDR2 is SYDVKM in the germline V gene. This CDR3 has 16 residues. The CDR3 spells CASSFRDRRPYNEQFF. CDR3 sequence (DNA): TGTGCCAGCAGTTTCCGGGACAGGAGACCTTACAATGAGCAGTTCTTC.

About this clonotype: A much bigger clone sits one base away, suggesting this may be a read error. The V call is TRBV6-5, the J call TRBJ2-5, with D unclear. The CDR3 has 13 amino acids. Trimming pared 9 bases from V and 4 bases from J, leaving 15 bases between. Germline CDR1 MNHEY, CDR2 SVGAGI. Written as DNA, the CDR3 is TGTGCCAGGGCTACCTGGCGGTCAGAGACCCAGTACTTC. This translates into CARATWRSETQYF.

This clonotype has a handful of counts. The chain joins TRBV9 to TRBJ2-5; possibly TRBD2 for D (5 bases). Trimming pared 2 bases from V and 0 bases from J, leaving 17 bases between. The CDR3 covers 17 residues. The germline CDR1 and CDR2 sequences are SGDLS and YYNGEE. The CDR3 DNA is TGTGCCAGCAGCGTCGCTGGCGGGTCTTCCCACCAAGAGACCCAGTACTTC. Its translation: CASSVAGGSSHQETQYF.

The rearrangement uses TRBV20-1 and TRBJ2-4, with D unresolved. The DNA end is a closer match to TRBJ2-5, so the J assignment may be wrong. The CDR3 runs to 11 residues. Germline CDR1 DFQATT, CDR2 SNEGSKA (reference sequence). The CDR3 is CSATHAETQYF. CDR3 bases: TGCAGTGCTACCCACGCAGAGACCCAGTACTTC.